One and the same sample provided the 30 T cell receptor beta chains below, sequenced in a study of STAT5B mutations in CD4+ large granular lymphocyte leukemia. TCRdb's table, derived via immunoSEQ multiplex PCR, lists solely in-frame clones and lacks some. The sample yields tens of thousands of clones, roughly 80% seen once. Sequenced material: CD4+ T cells from blood buffy coats. These receptors were taken from a human donor in good health.

V and J are TRBV5-1 and TRBJ2-5; 7 positions agree with TRBD2. The CDR3 runs to 16 residues. V was clipped by 0 bases and J by 2 bases; unmatched bases: 7. The germline V gene has CDR1 SGHRS and CDR2 YFSETQ. For the CDR3, the DNA is TGCGCCAGCAGCTTGGGACGGGGGGTTTCGCAAGAGACCCAGTACTTC. Its protein product is CASSLGRGVSQETQYF.

The rearrangement links TRBV5-1 to TRBJ1-1; D might be TRBD1 (6 bases). Per germline, CDR1 SGHRS and CDR2 YFSETQ. Trimming stripped 3 bases from V and 0 bases from J, with 12 bases between. The length of the CDR3 is 15 residues. The CDR3, as DNA: TGCGCCAGCAGCTCCGGGACAACCATGAACACTGAAGCTTTCTTT. Its protein product is CASSSGTTMNTEAFF. The entire variable domain, with the rest obtained from reference TRBV5-1 and TRBJ1-1, is as follows: KAGVTQTPRYLIKTRGQQVTLSCSPISGHRSVSWYQQTPGQGLQFLFEYFSETQRNKGNFPGRFSGRQFSNSRSEMNVSTLELGDSALYLCASSSGTTMNTEAFFGQGTRLTVV.

The V gene is TRBV9, the J gene TRBJ2-5; 13 bases are shared with TRBD2. Germline CDR1 and CDR2: SGDLS and YYNGEE. This CDR3 is 16 amino acids long. The J segment lost 3 bases and the V segment lost 0 bases, leaving 2 bases of the junction unmatched. The CDR3 DNA reads as TGTGCCAGCAGCGTAGGAGGACTAGCGGGGGAAGAGACCCAGTACTTC. Its translation is CASSVGGLAGEETQYF.

The V call is TRBV4-1, the J call TRBJ2-7, with 8 bases lining up with TRBD1. This CDR3 spans 14 amino acids. V lost 4 bases to trimming and J lost 0 bases; unmatched junction nucleotides: 2. Germline assignment: CDR1 MGHRA and CDR2 YSYEKL. This CDR3 is CASSRGQGSYEQYF. DNA for the CDR3: TGCGCCAGCAGCCGCGGACAGGGCTCCTACGAGCAGTACTTC.

This clone was observed a few times. The J gene is TRBJ1-2, the V gene TRBV2, with D hard to call. Per germline, CDR1 SNHLY and CDR2 FYNNEI. This CDR3 contains 10 residues. V lost 6 bases and J 3 bases, leaving 2 bases between the germline ends. CDR3 loop: CASSDYGYTF. The CDR3, as DNA: TGTGCCAGCAGCGACTATGGCTACACCTTC.

The CDR3 protein is CASTKTNTGELFF. CDR3 sequence (DNA): TGTGCCAGCACCAAGACGAACACCGGGGAGCTGTTTTTT. The chain recombines TRBV27 with TRBJ2-2; D remains unclear. This CDR3 is built from 13 residues. Germline V gene lookup returns CDR1 MNHEY and CDR2 SMNVEV (reference sequence). V lost 7 bases to trimming and J lost 0 bases, with 6 bases between them.

The CDR3 bases are TGTGCCTGGAAGGGTCGACAGAGGAACACCGGGGAGCTGTTTTTT. The encoded protein is CAWKGRQRNTGELFF. This chain connects TRBV30 to TRBJ2-2; D may be TRBD1 (5 bases). This CDR3 spans 15 amino acids. Germline assignment: CDR1 GTSNPN and CDR2 SVGIG (reference sequence). V gave up 4 bases and J gave up 1 base, with 13 bases separating them.

The chain has TRBV9 and TRBJ1-2; maybe TRBD1 (6 bases). This CDR3 comprises 14 residues. The germline CDR1 and CDR2 sequences are SGDLS and YYNGEE. The V end was cut by 7 bases, the J end by 0 bases, with 13 bases between. The CDR3 region has the DNA TGTGCCAGCTGCCCAGGGGTAACTAACTATGGCTACACCTTC. Translated, it gives CASCPGVTNYGYTF.

The V and J genes are TRBV7-7 and TRBJ2-2, with D perhaps matching TRBD1 or TRBD2 (5 bases each). The CDR3 consists of 16 residues. V was cut by 6 bases and J by 8 bases, with 22 bases left in between. Germline-derived CDR1 and CDR2 are SSHAT and FNYEAQ (reference sequence). For the CDR3, the DNA is TGTGCCAGCAGTTTGGGGGAGTACCAACCTTTGGGGGAGCTGTTTTTT. It specifies CASSLGEYQPLGELFF.

The V and J genes are TRBV5-1 and TRBJ2-1, with 11 bases that match TRBD2. The CDR3 extends over 14 amino acids. Trimming at V came to 2 bases and at J to 9 bases, leaving 4 bases not matched to a gene. Per germline, CDR1 SGHRS and CDR2 YFSETQ. DNA of the CDR3: TGCGCCAGCAGCTTTAGCGGGGGGGCCGGTGAGCAGTTCTTC. Translating it yields CASSFSGGAGEQFF. Filled out from reference TRBV5-1 and TRBJ2-1, the complete variable domain reads KAGVTQTPRYLIKTRGQQVTLSCSPISGHRSVSWYQQTPGQGLQFLFEYFSETQRNKGNFPGRFSGRQFSNSRSEMNVSTLELGDSALYLCASSFSGGAGEQFFGPGTRLTVL.

CDR3 region: CASSPPGRPDTQYF. In nucleotides, the CDR3 is TGTGCCAGCAGCCCACCGGGGAGACCAGATACGCAGTATTTT. The V call is TRBV7-7, the J call TRBJ2-3; possible D gene TRBD2, 5 bases. V lost 5 bases and J lost 4, with 13 bases in between. CDR1 and CDR2 from the germline V gene are SSHAT and FNYEAQ (reference sequence). The CDR3 is 14 residues long.

This clone was detected once. V gene TRBV16 combines with J gene TRBJ2-5; 8 nucleotides agree with TRBD2. The CDR3 has 17 residues. The J segment lost 3 bases and the V segment lost 0 bases, leaving 9 bases of the junction unmatched. Germline CDR1 reads KGHSY; CDR2 reads FQNENV. CDR3 sequence reads: CASSQSQSGSGKETQYF. In DNA, the CDR3 is TGTGCCAGCAGCCAATCTCAAAGCGGGAGTGGGAAAGAGACCCAGTACTTC.

This clone was found a few times. The rearrangement uses TRBV5-4 and TRBJ2-2, with 14 bases aligning to TRBD2. CDR1 SGHNT and CDR2 YYREEE come from the germline V gene (reference sequence). J was trimmed by 3 bases and V by 9 bases; bases with no gene match: 7. CDR3 length: 16 amino acids. This CDR3 reads CATATSGGAHTGELFF. CDR3 in DNA: TGTGCCACCGCGACTAGCGGGGGGGCCCACACCGGGGAGCTGTTTTTT.

The chain recombines TRBV5-1 with TRBJ1-1; tentative D call: TRBD1 (6 bases). Deletions cut 4 bases from V and 7 bases from J, with 26 bases between. From germline, CDR1 is SGHRS and CDR2 YFSETQ. CDR3 length: 17 amino acids. The CDR3 spells CASSGSADRPPGGEAFF. For the CDR3, the DNA is TGCGCCAGCAGCGGAAGCGCGGACAGACCCCCGGGTGGTGAAGCTTTCTTT.

The V call is TRBV18, the J call TRBJ1-1, with TRBD1 identical over 7 bases. The CDR3 extends over 15 amino acids. Germline CDR1 is KGHSH and CDR2 is LQKENI. Unmatched junction bases numbered 5, after V lost 4 bases and J lost 0 bases. Written as DNA, the CDR3 is TGTGCCAGCTCACTAGGACAGGCGATGAACACTGAAGCTTTCTTT. It yields the protein CASSLGQAMNTEAFF.

This clone was detected once. The J gene is TRBJ1-5, the V gene TRBV19; possibly TRBD1 for D (5 bases). CDR3 length equals 20 residues. The ends were cut back, 1 base at V and 0 bases at J, with 22 bases in the middle. Germline CDR1 reads LNHDA; CDR2 reads SQIVND (reference sequence). The CDR3 here is CASSIVMGRDGGYSNQPQHF. In DNA, the CDR3 is TGTGCCAGTAGTATAGTGATGGGCAGGGATGGGGGTTATAGCAATCAGCCCCAGCATTTT.

The chain joins TRBV18 to TRBJ2-7; D is perhaps TRBD1 (6 bases). V was clipped by 0 bases and J by 6 bases, with 12 bases between them. Germline V gene data show CDR1 as KGHSH and CDR2 as LQKENI. The length of the CDR3 is 14 residues. CDR3 protein: CASSPPQGVTEQYF. The CDR3 bases are TGTGCCAGCTCACCACCACAGGGCGTCACCGAGCAGTACTTC.

The CDR3, as DNA: TGTGCCAGCAGCAACGGACAGGGTACGATTCAGCCCCAGCATTTT. Its translation: CASSNGQGTIQPQHF. The V and J genes are TRBV7-8 and TRBJ1-5; 8 bases match TRBD1. Germline CDR1 SGHVS, CDR2 FQNEAQ. V lost 5 bases and J lost 6; bases outside the gene matches: 9. This CDR3 region has 15 residues.

This CDR3 is CASSPGTVSGNTIYF. DNA of the CDR3: TGCGCCAGCAGCCCCGGGACAGTCTCTGGAAACACCATATATTTT. The J gene is TRBJ1-3, the V gene TRBV5-1, with 7 bases lining up with TRBD1. This CDR3 contains 15 residues. Per germline, CDR1 SGHRS and CDR2 YFSETQ. V lost 4 bases, J lost 0 bases, and 4 bases stayed unmatched.

The V gene is TRBV10-2, the J gene TRBJ1-1; D not resolved. Looked up from germline, CDR1 is WSHSY and CDR2 is SAAADI. The CDR3 sequence is 12 residues long. Between the trimmed V and J ends, which lost 7 bases and 4 bases, there was a span of 10 bases. The CDR3 loop is CASTPPSTEAFF. DNA of the CDR3: TGCGCCAGCACCCCTCCGAGCACTGAAGCTTTCTTT.

The chain's CDR3 is CASSLTGVAGTEAFF. The CDR3 DNA reads as TGTGCCAGCTCACTAACAGGGGTGGCGGGCACTGAAGCTTTCTTT. The V and J genes are TRBV18 and TRBJ1-1; TRBD1 agrees at 7 bases. The trim removed 4 bases at V and 4 bases at J, leaving 9 bases unmatched. The V gene's germline CDR1 is KGHSH and CDR2 LQKENI. The CDR3 runs 15 residues.

This chain links TRBV2 with TRBJ2-5, with D perhaps TRBD1 (6 bases). Germline values: CDR1 SNHLY, CDR2 FYNNEI. The ends were cut back, 5 bases at V and 7 bases at J, with 20 bases in the middle. This CDR3 is 15 amino acids long. The CDR3 region has the DNA TGTGCCAGCAGTCAACTCGACAGGCTCTCCTGGACCCAGTACTTC. Translated: CASSQLDRLSWTQYF.

This rearrangement joins TRBV27 to TRBJ2-5; 9 positions agree with TRBD1. The J call may not be correct, given that the DNA end is closer to TRBJ2-7. Germline V gene lookup returns CDR1 MNHEY and CDR2 SMNVEV (reference sequence). The CDR3 covers 14 residues. The CDR3: CASSPGTGIYEQYF. Written as DNA, the CDR3 is TGTGCCAGCAGTCCCGGGACAGGGATCTACGAGCAGTACTTC.

This sequence joins TRBV2 and TRBJ1-6; D ambiguous. This CDR3 contains 15 residues. Trimming took 2 bases from V and 0 from J, leaving 5 bases between them. CDR1 and CDR2 (germline): SNHLY, FYNNEI. The CDR3 spells CASSERSSYNSPLHF. CDR3 in DNA: TGTGCCAGCAGTGAAAGAAGCTCCTATAATTCACCCCTCCACTTT.

The rearrangement links TRBV5-4 to TRBJ1-5, with a weak D call TRBD1 (5 bases). The V end was cut by 2 bases, the J end by 2 bases, with 8 bases between. Germline loops: CDR1 SGHNT, CDR2 YYREEE (reference sequence). The CDR3 covers 14 residues. In nucleotides, the CDR3 is TGTGCCAGCAGCTTTGACAGAGGCAATCAGCCCCAGCATTTT. Its translation: CASSFDRGNQPQHF.

This sequence joins TRBV6-1 and TRBJ1-5, with D possibly TRBD1 on 5 matching bases. V shed 3 bases and J shed 0 bases, with 12 bases lying between them. This CDR3 is 16 amino acids long. Germline CDR1 MNHNS, CDR2 SASEGT. The CDR3 is CASSDRASYSNQPQHF. DNA of the CDR3: TGTGCCAGCAGTGACAGGGCGAGTTATAGCAATCAGCCCCAGCATTTT.

The V gene is TRBV6-5, the J gene TRBJ2-7; 7 bases line up with TRBD1. The CDR3 runs 14 residues. J gave up 2 bases and V 7 bases, and 8 bases lay outside the gene matches. CDR1 and CDR2 from the germline V gene are MNHEY and SVGAGI. CDR3 bases: TGTGCCAGCACTCCGGACAGGCTAACCTACGAGCAGTACTTC. This encodes CASTPDRLTYEQYF.

This clone was seen a single time. J is TRBJ1-5 and V is TRBV7-2; no definite D call. The CDR3 is made up of 14 amino acids. The germline V gene has CDR1 SGHTA and CDR2 FQGNSA. V lost 4 bases and J 2 bases, leaving 9 bases between the germline ends. The CDR3 reads CASSSRLGNQPQHF. CDR3 sequence (DNA): TGTGCCAGCAGCTCTCGGTTGGGCAATCAGCCCCAGCATTTT.

The chain employs TRBV2 and TRBJ1-2; D is possibly TRBD1 (6 bases). The germline V gene encodes CDR1 SNHLY and CDR2 FYNNEI. Trimming left V 9 bases short and J 4 bases short, with 12 bases between. The CDR3 runs to 12 residues. The CDR3 DNA reads as TGTGCCAGAGTACAGGGCGGCTATGGCTACACCTTC. It encodes CARVQGGYGYTF.

V is TRBV5-4 and J is TRBJ2-2; D uncertain. Trimming took 0 bases from V and 2 from J, leaving 11 bases between them. The length of the CDR3 is 16 residues. From germline, CDR1 is SGHNT and CDR2 YYREEE (reference sequence). The CDR3 region has the DNA TGTGCCAGCAGCTTGGAGGCAAGCCCAAACACCGGGGAGCTGTTTTTT. This translates into CASSLEASPNTGELFF. The whole variable domain, filled in from reference TRBV5-4 and TRBJ2-2, reads ETGVTQSPTHLIKTRGQQVTLRCSSQSGHNTVSWYQQALGQGPQFIFQYYREEENGRGNFPPRFSGLQFPNYSSELNVNALELDDSALYLCASSLEASPNTGELFFGEGSRLTVL.